This T cell receptor beta chain emerged from a study of control samples from healthy donors and cancer patients. The CDR3 loop spans 14 amino acids. The germline V gene has CDR1 MNHEY and CDR2 SVGAGI. Trimming shortened V by 5 bases and J by 0 bases, and 11 bases separated the two germline ends. Clones were read by immunoSEQ multiplex PCR, and TCRdb kept only the in-frame ones, dropping some. This repertoire shows about 140,000 clones, 90% to 95% found once; its top ten account for around 13%. The chain uses TRBV6-5 and TRBJ2-7, with D hard to call. This sequence was found in a man aged 35 to 55 in good health. Sequencing used blood. The chain's CDR3 is CASSNPGSSYEQYF. CDR3 nucleotide sequence: TGTGCCAGCAGTAACCCCGGGTCCTCCTACGAGCAGTACTTC.